The rows below give T cell receptor beta chains drawn from one sample of a study of blood T cells in healthy people across ages. A single record per CDR3 protein comes from TCRdb applying MiXCR to the 5' RACE reads. The sample records 1.6 million or so distinct CDR3 sequences, 34% being singletons. Sequenced input: blood. These receptors were collected from a woman in her thirties in good health. Both conserved end residues are part of each CDR3. The D gene is left open where the match is weak. Only some rows state a clone size, as once, few, many or a class for expanded clones.

V	D	size	J	CDR3	DNA
TRBV7-2	-	-	TRBJ2-6	CASSLGPTSGANVLTF	TGTGCCAGCAGCTTGGGCCCAACTTCTGGGGCCAACGTCCTGACTTTC
TRBV6-5	-	-	TRBJ2-5	CASSSYRFEETQYF	TGTGCCAGCAGCTCTTACAGGTTTGAAGAGACCCAGTACTTC
TRBV14	-	once	TRBJ2-1	CASSQGPGLVGQNEQFF	TGTGCCAGCAGCCAAGGCCCCGGACTAGTGGGACAAAATGAGCAGTTCTTC
TRBV15	-	few	TRBJ2-1	CATSRVGAYNEQFF	TGTGCCACCAGCAGAGTTGGAGCCTACAATGAGCAGTTCTTC
TRBV18	-	few	TRBJ2-7	CASSPPFEDEQYF	TGTGCCAGCTCACCACCGTTCGAGGACGAGCAGTACTTC
TRBV6-4	-	-	TRBJ2-1	CASSRLGLDNEQFF	TGTGCCAGCAGTAGACTTGGACTGGACAATGAGCAGTTCTTC
TRBV5-1	-	-	TRBJ2-7	CASSGGRYEQYF	TGCGCCAGCAGCGGCGGACGGTACGAGCAGTACTTC
TRBV9	-	few	TRBJ2-3	CASSVTTLTDTQYF	TGTGCCAGCAGCGTGACTACCCTCACAGATACGCAGTATTTT
TRBV20-1	-	few	TRBJ1-1	CSARGVVEAFF	TGCAGTGCTAGAGGGGTGGTTGAAGCTTTCTTT
TRBV5-1	-	few	TRBJ2-3	CASSLEAKTDTQYF	TGCGCCAGCAGCTTGGAGGCTAAAACAGATACGCAGTATTTT
TRBV9	TRBD2	-	TRBJ2-2	CASSVDSPSGVTGELFF	TGTGCCAGCAGCGTAGACTCGCCTAGCGGGGTTACCGGGGAGCTGTTTTTT